This T cell receptor beta chain was documented in a study of T cell changes during pregnancy in multiple sclerosis. The repertoire was sequenced with immunoSEQ multiplex PCR; TCRdb's copy has only in-frame clones and lacks some. The profile covers about 35,000 clones, with roughly 87% appearing a single time and 0.78% taken by the ten largest. Specimen: CD4+ T cells from peripheral blood mononuclear cells, collected after pregnancy. This receptor was identified in a female donor in good health, enrolled as a control in a pregnancy study.

The DNA of the CDR3 is TGTGCCAGCAGTGACCCCGGGACAGGGGGCCTCAATGAGCAGTTCTTC. Its protein is CASSDPGTGGLNEQFF. The chain combines TRBV6-1 with TRBJ2-1; 12 bases map to TRBD1. Per germline, CDR1 MNHNS and CDR2 SASEGT. The J segment lost 6 bases and the V segment lost 3 bases, leaving 6 bases of the junction unmatched. This CDR3 is built from 16 residues.